The 14 T cell receptor beta chains below all came from one sample that was sequenced in a study of T cells in Graves' hyperthyroidism and ophthalmopathy. It was RNA transcripts that yielded the amplified TCR beta CDR3 regions. HTBI primers drove first-round RT-PCR of the TCR CDR3. TCRdb independently ran MiXCR on the multiplex PCR reads; one entry per CDR3 protein. There are hundreds of thousands of distinct CDR3 sequences in the sample; 38% occur only once, and around 9.3% lies in the top ten. Sequenced: blood. The receptor source for this set is a man aged 18 to 29 with Graves' hyperthyroidism.

This clonotype was observed a few times. V gene TRBV9 combines with J gene TRBJ1-1; no definite D call. The ends were cut back, 0 bases at V and 4 bases at J, with 10 bases in the middle. CDR1 and CDR2 from the germline V gene are SGDLS and YYNGEE. The CDR3 consists of 14 residues. Here the CDR3 DNA reads TGTGCCAGCAGCGTAGTCCCAGCGCCCACTGAAGCTTTCTTT. It specifies CASSVVPAPTEAFF.

In its sample, this clonotype was seen many times. The chain links TRBV10-3 to TRBJ1-5; no reliable D call. V was shortened by 8 bases and J by 3 bases, with 14 bases between the two germline ends. CDR1 and CDR2 (germline): ENHRY, SYGVKD. This CDR3 spans 14 amino acids. The CDR3 nucleotides are TGTGCCATCGCCGAGGACGGTATCAATCAGCCCCAGCATTTT. It specifies CAIAEDGINQPQHF.

This chain connects TRBV25-1 to TRBJ1-1; unclear D gene. CDR1 and CDR2 (germline): MGHDK, SYGVNS. V dropped 5 bases and J dropped 1 base, with 17 bases sitting between them. The CDR3 spans 16 residues. In DNA, the CDR3 is TGTGCCAGCAGTTTATCCTTTCCTCGACAGAACACTGAAGCTTTCTTT. Protein: CASSLSFPRQNTEAFF.

The rearrangement links TRBV7-9 to TRBJ1-3; possible D gene TRBD1, 6 bases. Trimming cost V 4 bases and J 3 bases, with 16 bases left between them. CDR1 and CDR2 (germline): SEHNR, FQNEAQ (reference sequence). The length of the CDR3 is 16 residues. This chain's CDR3 is CASSSYRWGHGNTIYF. CDR3 DNA: TGTGCCAGCAGCTCCTACCGGTGGGGGCATGGAAACACCATATATTTT. The full variable domain, rest sourced from reference TRBV7-9 and TRBJ1-3, is DTGVSQNPRHKITKRGQNVTFRCDPISEHNRLYWYRQTLGQGPEFLTYFQNEAQLEKSRLLSDRFSAERPKGSFSTLEIQRTEQGDSAMYLCASSSYRWGHGNTIYFGEGSWLTVV.

This clonotype has only one observation. V is TRBV20-1 and J is TRBJ1-1; D is uncertain. Trimming took off 1 base at V and 10 bases at J, with 7 bases between the two ends. Per germline, CDR1 DFQATT and CDR2 SNEGSKA (reference sequence). The CDR3 has 10 amino acids. The CDR3 DNA reads TGCAGTGCTAGAGCCCTTGGAGCTTTCTTT. This gives the protein CSARALGAFF.

There are a few counts of this clonotype. The genes are TRBV7-3 and TRBJ1-4; no firm D call. Deletions cut 1 base from V and 6 bases from J, with 21 bases between. The length of the CDR3 is 18 residues. Germline V CDR1 and CDR2: SGHTA, FQGTGA. The CDR3 reads CASSLSPHPLGGDEKLFF. In DNA, the CDR3 is TGTGCCAGCAGCTTAAGCCCCCATCCCCTGGGAGGCGATGAAAAACTGTTTTTT.

In its sample, this clonotype was seen once. The rearrangement links TRBV20-1 to TRBJ2-7; TRBD2 is a possible D gene (6 bases). This CDR3 has 15 residues. Germline CDR1 and CDR2: DFQATT and SNEGSKA (reference sequence). Trimming pared 1 base from V and 7 bases from J, leaving 20 bases between. The CDR3 region is CSARAGGAVGGEQYF. Written as DNA, the CDR3 is TGCAGTGCTAGAGCCGGGGGTGCTGTCGGCGGAGAGCAGTACTTC.

This clonotype has only a few counts. A read error may account for a junction end that differs from germline. The V and J genes are TRBV6-5 and TRBJ1-2; D unresolved. Germline V CDR1 and CDR2: MNHEY, SVGAGI. CDR3 size: 13 residues. The CDR3 sequence: CAISYELNYGYTF. CDR3 nucleotide sequence: TGTGCCATCAGTTACGAGCTTAACTATGGCTACACCTTC.

Ten or more counts support this clonotype. This chain uses TRBV5-1 with TRBJ1-4; 8 bases fit TRBD1. This CDR3 spans 14 amino acids. Germline lookup yields CDR1 SGHRS and CDR2 YFSETQ. J was trimmed by 5 bases and V by 4 bases; bases with no gene match: 4. CDR3 sequence (DNA): TGCGCCAGCAGCACGGGACAGGCGAATGAAAAACTGTTTTTT. This translates into CASSTGQANEKLFF.

The table lists this clonotype with a few counts. The rearrangement uses TRBV7-9 and TRBJ2-7, with 7 positions matching TRBD1. The germline gives CDR1 SEHNR, CDR2 FQNEAQ (reference sequence). The CDR3 sequence is 13 residues long. The V gene end was trimmed by 1 base and the J gene end by 6 bases; junction bases not matched to a gene: 3. CDR3 protein: CASSLVRGLEQYF. CDR3 bases: TGTGCCAGCAGCTTAGTTAGGGGGCTCGAGCAGTACTTC. The full variable domain, completed using reference TRBV7-9 and TRBJ2-7, is DTGVSQNPRHKITKRGQNVTFRCDPISEHNRLYWYRQTLGQGPEFLTYFQNEAQLEKSRLLSDRFSAERPKGSFSTLEIQRTEQGDSAMYLCASSLVRGLEQYFGPGTRLTVT.

This clonotype was detected a few times. The chain employs TRBV20-1 and TRBJ1-5; 7 bases match TRBD1. Trimming cost V 0 bases and J 1 base; bases outside gene matches: 9. Germline V lookup: CDR1 DFQATT, CDR2 SNEGSKA (reference sequence). The CDR3 sequence is 17 residues long. CDR3 nucleotide sequence: TGCAGTGCTAGAGATGGCCAGGGGGGACTGAGCAATCAGCCCCAGCATTTT. This translates into CSARDGQGGLSNQPQHF.

This clonotype was found a few times. This chain joins TRBV9 and TRBJ1-2; TRBD1 matches at 8 bases. The CDR3 totals 14 residues. The V and J ends lost 4 bases and 9 bases, in that order; junction bases with no gene match: 11. CDR1 SGDLS and CDR2 YYNGEE come from the germline V gene. The CDR3 coding sequence is TGTGCCAGCAGCTTACCGGGACAGGTCCGTAGCTACACCTTC. Protein: CASSLPGQVRSYTF.

This chain links TRBV15 with TRBJ1-5; D unclear. Germline V gene lookup returns CDR1 LNHNV and CDR2 YYDKDF (reference sequence). This CDR3 has 12 amino acids. The ends were cut back, 5 bases at V and 11 bases at J, with 13 bases in the middle. The chain's CDR3 is CATSGIQETQHF. Here the CDR3 DNA reads TGTGCCACCAGCGGCATTCAAGAGACCCAGCATTTT.

This clonotype was seen a few times. The chain has TRBV2 and TRBJ2-5; possible D gene TRBD1, 5 bases. The CDR3 spans 16 residues. Trimming removed 5 bases at V and 1 base at J, with 17 bases between. CDR1 SNHLY and CDR2 FYNNEI come from the germline V gene. This chain's CDR3 is CASSPFFGHFQETQYF. CDR3 DNA sequence: TGTGCCAGCAGTCCTTTTTTTGGACACTTCCAAGAGACCCAGTACTTC.